Reported below is one T cell receptor (beta chain). The germline V gene encodes CDR1 LGHNA and CDR2 YSLEER. CDR3 length: 14 amino acids. Trimming cost V 6 bases and J 6 bases, with 14 bases left between them. The sample originates from a study of cytomegalovirus exposure and HLA in healthy donors. Primers for the PCR totalled 60 Vbeta and 13 Jbeta. Sequenced by immunoSEQ multiplex PCR; TCRdb stores in-frame clones only, minus some. Altogether some 86,000 clones are present, roughly 80% being singletons, with the ten largest covering under 15%. V gene TRBV4-3 combines with J gene TRBJ1-4; D is ambiguous. The sample comprised PBMCs. The receptor was isolated from a woman aged 40 to 50 in good health and CMV-seropositive. This CDR3 reads CASRLDEFDEKLFF. The CDR3 region has the DNA TGCGCCAGCAGGCTAGACGAGTTCGATGAAAAACTGTTTTTT.